This is a list of T cell receptor beta chains from one sample in a study of blood T cell repertoires in COVID-19. Only in-frame clones appear in the TCRdb table, and some are missing; sequencing was by immunoSEQ multiplex PCR. The repertoire holds over 200,000 clones, with roughly 90% as singletons. Sequencing input: peripheral blood. The origin of the receptors is a man aged 55 to 70 who had recovered from COVID-19. The CDR3 runs from the conserved cysteine through the conserved F or W.

v_gene	j_gene	CDR3aa
TRBV29-1	TRBJ2-5	CSVNRGGQETQYF
TRBV24-1	TRBJ2-3	CATSDAELAGVADTQYF
TRBV14	TRBJ2-5	CASSQDRDIQETQYF
TRBV9	TRBJ1-3	CASSVNFYSGNTIYF
TRBV6-5	TRBJ2-1	CASSSTSGGNNEQFF
TRBV4-2	TRBJ2-7	CASSRLSGEQYF
TRBV10-3	TRBJ1-1	CASGQGANTEAFF
TRBV2	TRBJ2-5	CASSYDRVQETQYF
TRBV3-1/TRBV3-2	TRBJ2-3	CASTSDRTTDTQYF
TRBV2	TRBJ1-1	CASSLQGSNTEAFF
TRBV5-1	TRBJ2-7	CASSLELAGEQYF
TRBV12-3/TRBV12-4	TRBJ2-7	CASSPGQPREQYF
TRBV7-3	TRBJ1-1	CASRLSGGSTEAFF
TRBV5-5	TRBJ1-6	CASSSGPSGGMNSPLHF
TRBV5-4	TRBJ2-5	CASSLVGSGRAKDGTQYF
TRBV6-2/TRBV6-3	TRBJ2-3	CASSPLSPLDTQYF
TRBV24-1	TRBJ2-2	CATSDLVQGRGELFF
TRBV14	TRBJ1-6	CASSRQEGNSPLHF
TRBV19	TRBJ1-5	CASRGPRGSNQPQHF
TRBV5-4	TRBJ2-7	CASSLDRGTYYEQYF
TRBV6-5	TRBJ2-7	CASSYSGGINSYEQYF
TRBV6-2/TRBV6-3	TRBJ2-7	CASSYFWALSPSYEQYF
TRBV5-6	TRBJ2-3	CASSLGGGTGTDTQYF
TRBV19	TRBJ2-6	CASNRPGGSGANVLTF
TRBV15	TRBJ2-5	CATSGGTSGRKETQYF
TRBV5-1	TRBJ2-1	CASSELAGVGNEQFF
TRBV20-1	TRBJ2-1	CSARDRGEQFF
TRBV21-1	TRBJ2-3	CASISPSGIGTDTQYF
TRBV28	TRBJ1-1	CASSRTGALGAFF
TRBV28	TRBJ2-1	CASSPAGGENEQFF
TRBV4-3	TRBJ2-1	CASSQDRAQGVVSYNEQFF